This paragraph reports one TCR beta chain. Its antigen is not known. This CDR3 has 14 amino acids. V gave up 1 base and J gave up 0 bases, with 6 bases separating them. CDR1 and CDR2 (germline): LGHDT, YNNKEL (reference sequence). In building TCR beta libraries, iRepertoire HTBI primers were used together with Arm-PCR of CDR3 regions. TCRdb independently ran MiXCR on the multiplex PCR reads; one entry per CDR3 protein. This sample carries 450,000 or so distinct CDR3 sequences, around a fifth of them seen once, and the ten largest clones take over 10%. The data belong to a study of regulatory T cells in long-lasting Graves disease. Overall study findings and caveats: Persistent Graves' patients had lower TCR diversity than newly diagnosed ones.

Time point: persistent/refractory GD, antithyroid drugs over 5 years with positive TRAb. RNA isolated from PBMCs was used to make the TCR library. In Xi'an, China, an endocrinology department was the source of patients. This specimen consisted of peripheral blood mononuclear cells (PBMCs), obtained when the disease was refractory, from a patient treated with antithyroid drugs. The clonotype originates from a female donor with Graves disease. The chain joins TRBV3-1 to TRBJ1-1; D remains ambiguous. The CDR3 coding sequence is TGTGCCAGCAGCCAAGCGGCGGTGAACACTGAAGCTTTCTTT. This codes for CASSQAAVNTEAFF.